A selection of T cell receptor beta chains follows, all from one sample in a study of identical twins. Each CDR3 protein gets one entry after TCRdb re-called the 5' RACE reads with MiXCR. The sample gives around 370,000 distinct CDR3 sequences, around 9.7% of which show up once; 8% to 9.5% is in the top ten. Sequencing was performed on naive T cells sorted from blood. All receptors derive from a woman in her 50s in good health. CDR3s include the opening cysteine and the closing phenylalanine or tryptophan. The D gene is left open where the match is weak. Some rows have no size entry. The others give once, few or many, or a class for an expanded clone.

V	size	D	J	CDR3	DNA
TRBV2	many	-	TRBJ2-2	CASSEREHVGELFF	TGTGCCAGCAGTGAACGGGAGCATGTCGGGGAGCTGTTTTTT
TRBV29-1	-	TRBD2	TRBJ2-1	CSVEERLAGYKRFF	TGCAGCGTTGAAGAGCGGCTAGCGGGATATAAAAGGTTCTTC
TRBV6-6	few	-	TRBJ2-2	CASSYSPEEELFF	TGTGCCAGCAGTTATTCCCCGGAGGAGGAGCTGTTTTTT
TRBV4-2	-	TRBD2	TRBJ2-7	CASSPLAGEREYEQYF	TGTGCCAGCAGCCCTTTAGCGGGAGAGCGCGAGTACGAGCAGTACTTC
TRBV3-1	many	-	TRBJ2-1	CASSPWGAYNEQFF	TGTGCCAGCAGCCCTTGGGGCGCGTACAATGAGCAGTTCTTC
TRBV20-1	many	-	TRBJ1-2	CSARGAALLPHYGYTF	TGCAGTGCTAGAGGGGCCGCTCTTCTCCCCCACTATGGCTACACCTTC
TRBV12-3/TRBV12-4	few	TRBD2	TRBJ2-3	CASLAGGSTDTQYF	TGTGCCAGCCTAGCGGGAGGAAGCACAGATACGCAGTATTTT
TRBV6-5	many	-	TRBJ2-7	CASSYNTAGEQYF	TGTGCCAGCAGTTATAATACAGCAGGCGAGCAGTACTTC
TRBV21-1	-	-	TRBJ2-5	CASNEAGGETQYF	TGTGCCAGCAACGAGGCGGGGGGGGAGACCCAGTACTTC
TRBV9	many	TRBD2	TRBJ2-1	CASSVGAGALDEQFF	TGTGCCAGCAGCGTAGGTGCGGGAGCTTTAGATGAGCAGTTCTTC
TRBV5-1	few	TRBD2	TRBJ2-5	CASSYGLAGLPRETQYF	TGCGCCAGCAGCTACGGACTAGCGGGCCTCCCGCGGGAGACCCAGTACTTC
TRBV7-2	many	TRBD2	TRBJ2-1	CASSLVREPYNEQFF	TGTGCCAGCAGCTTAGTGCGGGAGCCGTACAATGAGCAGTTCTTC
TRBV29-1	many	-	TRBJ1-3	CSVAPGVSSGNTIYF	TGCAGCGTTGCCCCAGGGGTCTCATCTGGAAACACCATATATTTT
TRBV5-5	many	-	TRBJ1-1	CASSLAAGTEAFF	TGTGCCAGCAGCTTGGCTGCGGGAACTGAAGCTTTCTTT
TRBV27	-	-	TRBJ2-1	CASSLSPEGLSEQFF	TGTGCCAGCAGTTTATCCCCCGAGGGCCTTTCTGAGCAGTTCTTC
TRBV20-1	few	TRBD1	TRBJ1-4	CSARDLDRDLPRGTNEKLFF	TGCAGTGCTAGAGATCTTGACAGGGACCTCCCTAGGGGAACTAATGAAAAACTGTTTTTT
TRBV14	few	-	TRBJ1-3	CASSQVVTVGNTIYF	TGTGCCAGCAGCCAAGTGGTAACAGTCGGAAACACCATATATTTT
TRBV5-1	few	TRBD2	TRBJ2-7	CASSNLGLAGGYSYEQYF	TGCGCCAGCAGCAACCTAGGACTAGCGGGAGGCTACTCCTACGAGCAGTACTTC
TRBV12-3/TRBV12-4	many	TRBD2	TRBJ2-2	CASKVAGARGVTGELFF	TGTGCCAGCAAGGTAGCGGGAGCCCGAGGGGTCACCGGGGAGCTGTTTTTT
TRBV25-1	many	-	TRBJ1-5	CASSVGNQPQHF	TGTGCCAGCAGTGTGGGCAATCAGCCCCAGCATTTT
TRBV12-3/TRBV12-4	many	TRBD2	TRBJ2-2	CASSFPGLAGRPHTGELFF	TGTGCCAGCAGTTTCCCTGGACTAGCGGGACGTCCCCACACCGGGGAGCTGTTTTTT
TRBV7-3	few	-	TRBJ2-7	CASSSTGHEQYF	TGTGCCAGCAGTTCGACTGGACACGAGCAGTACTTC
TRBV7-3	few	-	TRBJ2-1	CASSLSWGPLGHNEQFF	TGTGCCAGCAGCTTAAGCTGGGGGCCCCTGGGTCACAATGAGCAGTTCTTC
TRBV29-1	many	-	TRBJ1-2	CSVVAGNYGYTF	TGCAGCGTTGTCGCAGGGAACTATGGCTACACCTTC
TRBV4-1	-	TRBD2	TRBJ2-3	CASSQVSVAGNSDTQYF	TGCGCCAGCAGCCAAGTTTCGGTAGCGGGGAACTCAGATACGCAGTATTTT
TRBV7-9	few	-	TRBJ2-5	CASSTGPEETQYF	TGTGCCAGCAGCACGGGACCAGAAGAGACCCAGTACTTC
TRBV12-3/TRBV12-4	few	-	TRBJ1-1	CASSSPGFTEAFF	TGTGCCAGCAGCTCTCCAGGGTTCACTGAAGCTTTCTTT
TRBV5-1	-	TRBD2	TRBJ2-3	CASSLVPNGLAGGRTDTQYF	TGCGCCAGCAGCTTGGTACCTAACGGACTAGCGGGAGGGCGCACAGATACGCAGTATTTT
TRBV3-1	few	-	TRBJ1-2	CASSQSYGYTF	TGTGCCAGCAGCCAATCCTATGGCTACACCTTC
TRBV7-8	few	-	TRBJ2-1	CASSSGIREGSNEQFF	TGTGCCAGCAGTTCCGGAATTCGAGAGGGCAGCAATGAGCAGTTCTTC
TRBV2	few	TRBD1	TRBJ1-2	CARQGAGYGYTF	TGTGCCAGACAGGGGGCAGGCTATGGCTACACCTTC
TRBV4-1	many	-	TRBJ2-7	CASSQTLGAGDEQYF	TGCGCCAGCAGCCAGACCCTGGGAGCTGGGGACGAGCAGTACTTC
TRBV29-1	many	-	TRBJ2-1	CSGGVSPNEQFF	TGCAGTGGCGGGGTTTCGCCCAATGAGCAGTTCTTC
TRBV6-6	few	TRBD1	TRBJ2-1	CASRPGTGRNNEQFF	TGTGCCAGCAGACCCGGGACAGGGCGTAACAATGAGCAGTTCTTC
TRBV18	many	TRBD2	TRBJ2-1	CASSLAGTGEQFF	TGTGCCAGCTCACTAGCGGGAACTGGCGAGCAGTTCTTC
TRBV4-2	-	-	TRBJ1-1	CASSRGGGATEAFF	TGTGCCAGCAGCCGGGGGGGAGGGGCCACTGAAGCTTTCTTT
TRBV4-1	-	-	TRBJ2-1	CASGPESGSYNEQFF	TGCGCCAGCGGGCCTGAGAGCGGCTCCTACAATGAGCAGTTCTTC
TRBV24-1	-	-	TRBJ2-3	CATSGRPSSDTQYF	TGTGCCACCAGTGGTCGACCGTCTTCCGATACGCAGTATTTT
TRBV6-2/TRBV6-3	-	-	TRBJ1-2	CASSYIRDYGYTF	TGTGCCAGCAGTTACATCCGGGACTATGGCTACACCTTC
TRBV11-2	few	TRBD1	TRBJ1-5	CASNRGPSEAQHF	TGTGCCAGCAACAGGGGGCCCTCGGAAGCCCAGCATTTT
TRBV5-1	few	TRBD2	TRBJ2-1	CASSPGLEIGEQFF	TGCGCCAGCAGCCCCGGACTAGAGATCGGTGAGCAGTTCTTC
TRBV5-1	many	-	TRBJ2-3	CASSSPGNPDTQYF	TGCGCCAGCAGCTCCCCGGGAAATCCAGATACGCAGTATTTT
TRBV5-8	few	-	TRBJ2-4	CASSHKYF	TGTGCCAGCAGCCACAAGTACTTC
TRBV29-1	few	-	TRBJ2-7	CSVVTNYEQYF	TGCAGCGTTGTGACTAATTACGAGCAGTACTTC
TRBV24-1	few	TRBD1	TRBJ2-1	CATGRDSGHEQFF	TGTGCCACCGGTAGGGACAGTGGCCATGAGCAGTTCTTC
TRBV5-1	-	-	TRBJ2-1	CASSLADTTYNEQFF	TGCGCCAGCAGCTTGGCTGACACCACCTACAATGAGCAGTTCTTC
TRBV12-3/TRBV12-4	few	TRBD2	TRBJ2-7	CASSFIAGGGTYEQYF	TGTGCCAGCAGTTTTATCGCGGGAGGGGGAACCTACGAGCAGTACTTC
TRBV12-3/TRBV12-4	-	-	TRBJ2-6	CASSLVLGVGANVLTF	TGTGCCAGCAGTTTAGTCCTAGGGGTCGGGGCCAACGTCCTGACTTTC
TRBV6-4	few	-	TRBJ2-3	CASSGRDPAMDTQYF	TGTGCCAGCTCAGGCCGGGACCCAGCGATGGATACGCAGTATTTT
TRBV4-2	few	-	TRBJ1-4	CASSQEGGRGSEKLFF	TGTGCCAGCAGCCAAGAGGGCGGCAGGGGAAGTGAAAAACTGTTTTTT